The 5 T cell receptor beta chains below come from one sample, sequenced in a study of blood T cell repertoires in COVID-19. The data were produced by immunoSEQ multiplex PCR, yet TCRdb's version contains in-frame clones alone and is incomplete. The table records approximately 230,000 clones, about nine tenths of them present only once. The sequenced sample consisted of peripheral blood. The origin of the receptors is a man aged 25 to 40 who had recovered from COVID-19.

This clone was detected only a few times. Other nucleotide sequences in the sample specify the same CDR3. The genes are TRBV19 and TRBJ2-2; 7 positions match TRBD2. Germline CDR1 and CDR2: LNHDA and SQIVND (reference sequence). The CDR3 sequence is 13 residues long. Trimming at V came to 4 bases and at J to 5 bases, leaving 1 base not matched to a gene. This CDR3 is CASSTGGTGELFF. The CDR3 coding sequence is TGTGCCAGTAGTACGGGGGGTACCGGGGAGCTGTTTTTT.

This sequence joins TRBV27 and TRBJ2-5; TRBD1 matches 9 bases. The CDR3 runs 13 residues. The J segment lost 5 bases and the V segment lost 6 bases, leaving 4 bases of the junction unmatched. CDR1 and CDR2 (germline): MNHEY, SMNVEV (reference sequence). CDR3 coding DNA: TGTGCCAGCAGACTGACAGGGGGGGAGACCCAGTACTTC. Translated: CASRLTGGETQYF.

Here the CDR3 DNA reads TGTGCCAGCAGCTTGGAAGGACGGGGGAGCTCCTACGAGCAGTACTTC. This sequence encodes CASSLEGRGSSYEQYF. The chain carries TRBV13 and TRBJ2-7, with D tentatively TRBD2 (6 bases). Trimming pared 3 bases from V and 0 bases from J, leaving 15 bases between. CDR1 is PRHDT and CDR2 is FYEKMQ in the germline V gene (reference sequence). The CDR3 has 16 amino acids.

The rearrangement links TRBV30 to TRBJ2-7, with D perhaps matching TRBD2 (6 bases). Trimming pared 2 bases from V and 2 bases from J, leaving 10 bases between. This CDR3 is built from 13 residues. CDR1 GTSNPN and CDR2 SVGIG come from the germline V gene (reference sequence). The CDR3 reads CAWSWGVTYEQYF. CDR3 coding DNA: TGTGCCTGGAGTTGGGGGGTAACCTACGAGCAGTACTTC.

The J gene is TRBJ1-1, the V gene TRBV19; 9 bases are shared with TRBD1. CDR3 length: 18 amino acids. Losses at the gene ends were 4 bases for V and 6 bases for J; bases not matched to a gene: 18. The germline V gene encodes CDR1 LNHDA and CDR2 SQIVND (reference sequence). The CDR3 nucleotides are TGTGCCAGTAGTAAATTACCGGGACAGGGTGCCGGTCTCGCTGAAGCTTTCTTT. It is translated as CASSKLPGQGAGLAEAFF.